The 9 T cell receptor beta chains below all came from one sample that was sequenced in a study of blood T cell repertoires in COVID-19 (dated by TCRdb to the early 2020s). The method was the immunoSEQ multiplex PCR assay. Sourced from immuneACCESS, this table was stored by TCRdb with only in-frame sequences that have V and J called. A share of the clones is absent; for the studies checked, an unresolved V gene accounts for under half, and the remainder has no known explanation. In this sample the table shows around 300,000 clones, 80% to 90% of which occur a single time. The ten largest clones take up about 4.7% of the sample. The source material was PBMCs or T cells enriched from blood (not recorded which). Receptors originate from a man younger than 45 who had recovered from COVID-19.

The genes are TRBV6-5 and TRBJ1-2; 9 positions agree with TRBD1. Germline-derived CDR1 and CDR2 are MNHEY and SVGAGI. The CDR3 length is 14 residues. V lost 7 bases and J lost 3; bases outside the gene matches: 6. CDR3 sequence: CASTPGQGYYGYTF. CDR3 nucleotide sequence: TGTGCCAGCACCCCAGGACAGGGGTACTATGGCTACACCTTC.

The chain employs TRBV11-2 and TRBJ2-2; 8 bases are a match to TRBD2. Germline-derived CDR1 and CDR2 are SGHAT and FQNNGV. With 1 base clipped from V and 4 bases from J, the junction kept 8 bases outside the gene matches. The CDR3 is 17 residues long. CDR3 sequence (DNA): TGTGCCAGCAGCTTAGTTTACGGGGGGGAGGCCACCGGGGAGCTGTTTTTT. It codes for CASSLVYGGEATGELFF. The entire variable domain, with the rest obtained from reference TRBV11-2 and TRBJ2-2, is as follows: EAGVAQSPRYKIIEKRQSVAFWCNPISGHATLYWYQQILGQGPKLLIQFQNNGVVDDSQLPKDRFSAERLKGVDSTLKIQPAKLEDSAVYLCASSLVYGGEATGELFFGEGSRLTVL.

The CDR3 spells CASSRSGEETQYF. CDR3 nucleotide sequence: TGTGCCAGCAGCCGTAGCGGGGAAGAGACCCAGTACTTC. This chain links TRBV5-5 with TRBJ2-5; 8 bases agree with TRBD2. This CDR3 is 13 amino acids long. Germline lookup yields CDR1 SGHKS and CDR2 YYEKEE (reference sequence). V was pared by 4 bases and J by 3 bases, with 2 bases of the junction left unmatched.

The chain links TRBV29-1 to TRBJ2-2; 8 bases line up with TRBD1. The trim removed 1 base at V and 2 bases at J, leaving 3 bases unmatched. The CDR3 runs 15 residues. CDR1 and CDR2 (germline): SQVTM, ANQGSEA. CDR3: CSVEATGVNTGELFF. The CDR3 DNA is TGCAGCGTTGAAGCGACAGGGGTTAACACCGGGGAGCTGTTTTTT.

V and J are TRBV2 and TRBJ1-2; possible D gene TRBD1, 6 bases. The CDR3 loop spans 14 amino acids. Looked up from germline, CDR1 is SNHLY and CDR2 is FYNNEI. Trimming left V 4 bases short and J 4 bases short, with 13 bases between. CDR3 in DNA: TGTGCCAGCAGTGTGCCAGGGGAGGGCTATGGCTACACCTTC. As protein: CASSVPGEGYGYTF.

The chain links TRBV5-4 to TRBJ2-3; D is perhaps TRBD2 (6 bases). Germline CDR1 and CDR2: SGHNT and YYREEE (reference sequence). The CDR3 sequence is 16 residues long. Trimming stripped 0 bases from V and 2 bases from J, with 13 bases between. In DNA form, the CDR3 reads TGTGCCAGCAGCTTGGAACGGGGGTTTATCACAGATACGCAGTATTTT. This translates into CASSLERGFITDTQYF.

The chain uses TRBV2 and TRBJ1-2, with a possible D match to TRBD1 (6 bases). In germline, CDR1 is SNHLY, CDR2 FYNNEI. The CDR3 sequence is 16 residues long. V lost 2 bases and J lost 1, with 14 bases in between. This CDR3 reads CASSELGQTVNYGYTF. DNA of the CDR3: TGTGCCAGCAGTGAATTAGGACAGACGGTTAACTATGGCTACACCTTC.

The V and J genes are TRBV6-5 and TRBJ1-2, with TRBD1 matching over 12 bases. The J segment lost 8 bases and the V segment lost 1 base, leaving 8 bases of the junction unmatched. CDR1 and CDR2 from the germline V gene are MNHEY and SVGAGI. The CDR3 is 16 residues long. The CDR3 spells CASSYLLPGQGAGYTF. Here the CDR3 DNA reads TGTGCCAGCAGTTACTTACTACCGGGACAGGGGGCCGGCTACACCTTC.

This rearrangement joins TRBV2 to TRBJ1-1, with D perhaps matching TRBD1 (6 bases). V was clipped by 6 bases and J by 4 bases, with 12 bases between them. The CDR3 spans 13 residues. Germline values: CDR1 SNHLY, CDR2 FYNNEI. The CDR3 reads CASSQQGGTEAFF. The CDR3 DNA reads as TGTGCCAGCAGCCAACAGGGCGGCACTGAAGCTTTCTTT.